This T cell receptor (beta chain) stems from a study of T cell changes during pregnancy in multiple sclerosis. This clone has more than one count but fewer than ten. TCRdb keeps only in-frame clones here, not all; method: immunoSEQ multiplex PCR. The sample holds around 39,000 clones; 70% to 90% are singletons and the top ten take over 4%. The germline CDR1 and CDR2 sequences are SEHNR and FQNEAQ (reference sequence). This CDR3 is built from 14 residues. The germline V and J ends were trimmed by 0 bases and 5 bases, with 10 bases remaining between them. The sequence came from a female donor with multiple sclerosis, enrolled in a pregnancy study. The sample in question was CD8+ T cells from peripheral blood mononuclear cells, obtained in the first trimester of pregnancy. The chain recombines TRBV7-9 with TRBJ1-1; no clear D. Here the CDR3 reads CASSLAAARTEAFF. For the CDR3, the DNA is TGTGCCAGCAGCTTAGCAGCAGCGCGGACTGAAGCTTTCTTT.